The 17 T cell receptor beta chains listed next were all sequenced from one sample in a study of graft-versus-host responses after intestinal transplantation. Clones were read by immunoSEQ multiplex PCR, and TCRdb kept only the in-frame ones, dropping some. Of around 37,000 clones listed, roughly 90% are singletons. Lymphocytes from graft epithelium and lamina propria were isolated. The specimen comprised ileum tissue, sampled 200 to 210 days after intestinal transplant. These receptors were taken from a human patient who received an intestinal transplant, so some T cells may come from the graft donor.

The chain joins TRBV29-1 to TRBJ1-5; D is unresolved. CDR3 length equals 12 residues. Trimming cost V 4 bases and J 4 bases, with 8 bases left between them. The germline gives CDR1 SQVTM, CDR2 ANQGSEA. The CDR3 protein is CSVGTENQPQHF. The CDR3 bases are TGCAGCGTTGGAACAGAAAATCAGCCCCAGCATTTT.

The rearrangement links TRBV15 to TRBJ1-5; tentatively, D is TRBD1 (5 bases). Germline lookup yields CDR1 LNHNV and CDR2 YYDKDF (reference sequence). The CDR3 covers 17 residues. The V end lost 3 bases, the J end lost 2 bases, and 17 bases lay between the germline ends. The CDR3 region is CATSRGLTGDGNQPQHF. The CDR3 nucleotides read TGTGCCACCAGCAGGGGACTAACGGGGGATGGCAATCAGCCCCAGCATTTT.

The chain joins TRBV4-1 to TRBJ2-1; possible D gene TRBD2, 6 bases. Trimming left V 1 base short and J 9 bases short, with 13 bases between. The CDR3 runs to 14 residues. The germline V gene encodes CDR1 MGHRA and CDR2 YSYEKL. The CDR3, as DNA: TGCGCCAGCAGCCAAGTTGGGGGAGGCAGTGAGCAGTTCTTC. Its translation is CASSQVGGGSEQFF.

The V and J genes are TRBV19 and TRBJ2-7; possibly TRBD2 for D (5 bases). The CDR3 consists of 14 residues. In germline, CDR1 is LNHDA, CDR2 SQIVND (reference sequence). Trimming cost V 4 bases and J 1 base, with 11 bases left between them. CDR3: CASSTARGSYEQYF. CDR3 DNA: TGTGCCAGTAGTACCGCACGGGGTTCCTACGAGCAGTACTTC. Full variable domain (rest looked up from reference TRBV19 and TRBJ2-7): DGGITQSPKYLFRKEGQNVTLSCEQNLNHDAMYWYRQDPGQGLRLIYYSQIVNDFQKGDIAEGYSVSREKKESFPLTVTSAQKNPTAFYLCASSTARGSYEQYFGPGTRLTVT.

The CDR3 spells CASSPTGTRTSDTQYF. CDR3 bases: TGTGCCAGCAGCCCGACCGGGACTAGAACTTCAGATACGCAGTATTTT. V is TRBV5-4 and J is TRBJ2-3; 8 positions match TRBD2. This CDR3 is 16 amino acids long. The J segment lost 4 bases and the V segment lost 4 bases, leaving 11 bases of the junction unmatched. The germline gives CDR1 SGHNT, CDR2 YYREEE (reference sequence).

The gene calls are TRBV5-6 and TRBJ1-6; D unresolved. The germline V and J ends were trimmed by 7 bases and 10 bases, with 18 bases remaining between them. In germline, CDR1 is SGHDT, CDR2 YYEEEE. CDR3 size: 14 residues. As DNA, the CDR3 is TGTGCCAGCCGCGCTTGGGGTTTTGGATCACCCCTCCACTTT. This sequence encodes CASRAWGFGSPLHF. The whole variable domain, filled in from reference TRBV5-6 and TRBJ1-6, reads DAGVTQSPTHLIKTRGQQVTLRCSPKSGHDTVSWYQQALGQGPQFIFQYYEEEERQRGNFPDRFSGHQFPNYSSELNVNALLLGDSALYLCASRAWGFGSPLHFGNGTRLTVT.

The chain joins TRBV7-9 to TRBJ2-7; 13 bases line up with TRBD2. Germline CDR1 reads SEHNR; CDR2 reads FQNEAQ (reference sequence). The CDR3 runs 16 residues. With 5 bases clipped from V and 3 bases from J, the junction kept 7 bases outside the gene matches. This chain's CDR3 is CASSLRTSGSIYEQYF. CDR3 DNA: TGTGCCAGCAGCCTGAGGACTAGCGGGAGTATCTACGAGCAGTACTTC.

The chain recombines TRBV2 with TRBJ2-3; D unresolved. The V gene's germline CDR1 is SNHLY and CDR2 FYNNEI. V lost 8 bases and J 6 bases, leaving 9 bases between the germline ends. The CDR3 spans 11 residues. In DNA form, the CDR3 reads TGTGCCAGCGTACGTCGCGATACGCAGTATTTT. It specifies CASVRRDTQYF.

This clone appeared a single time. The J gene is TRBJ2-2, the V gene TRBV7-7; 7 bases match TRBD1. The CDR3 has 13 residues. CDR1 and CDR2 (germline): SSHAT, FNYEAQ (reference sequence). The V segment lost 5 bases and the J segment 6 bases; nucleotides outside the gene matches: 3. The CDR3 protein is CASSTQGAGELFF. In DNA, the CDR3 is TGTGCCAGCAGCACCCAGGGGGCCGGGGAGCTGTTTTTT.

The chain carries TRBV11-2 and TRBJ2-7, with 7 bases aligning to TRBD2. Trimming at V came to 2 bases and at J to 4 bases, leaving 8 bases not matched to a gene. This CDR3 spans 15 amino acids. The germline gives CDR1 SGHAT, CDR2 FQNNGV. As DNA, the CDR3 is TGTGCCAGCAGCTTATGGGCGGGAGCTAGGTACGAGCAGTACTTC. Amino acids: CASSLWAGARYEQYF.

V usage is TRBV7-9 and J usage is TRBJ1-5; tentatively, D is TRBD1 (6 bases). From germline, CDR1 is SEHNR and CDR2 FQNEAQ (reference sequence). The CDR3 contains 16 residues. Between the trimmed V and J ends, which lost 4 bases and 1 base, there was a span of 14 bases. CDR3 loop: CASSSADRDSNQPQHF. Here the CDR3 DNA reads TGTGCCAGCAGCTCTGCGGACAGAGACAGCAATCAGCCCCAGCATTTT.

The chain couples TRBV10-2 to TRBJ2-5; tentatively, D is TRBD1 (6 bases). The V gene's germline CDR1 is WSHSY and CDR2 SAAADI. The V end was cut by 0 bases, the J end by 4 bases, with 9 bases between. This CDR3 has 14 amino acids. The CDR3 sequence is CASSESSRGETQYF. The DNA of the CDR3 is TGCGCCAGCAGTGAGTCCTCCAGGGGAGAGACCCAGTACTTC.

V usage is TRBV7-9 and J usage is TRBJ2-7; the D gene could be TRBD1 or TRBD2 (6 bases each). Germline V gene data show CDR1 as SEHNR and CDR2 as FQNEAQ (reference sequence). Trimming cost V 4 bases and J 6 bases, with 13 bases left between them. This CDR3 region has 13 residues. Here the CDR3 reads CASSSRGGTEQYF. CDR3 sequence (DNA): TGTGCCAGCAGCTCCAGAGGGGGGACCGAGCAGTACTTC.

This chain joins TRBV5-3 and TRBJ1-3; TRBD1 matches at 7 bases. TRBV5-3 belongs to the ORF category, with a function that is uncertain. CDR3 length: 17 amino acids. V dropped 1 base and J dropped 0; count of bases not matched to a gene: 7. The CDR3 coding sequence is TGTGCCAGAAGCTTGAGGGACAGAGAGTTCTCTGGAAACACCATATATTTT. Protein sequence: CARSLRDREFSGNTIYF.

This clone is a singleton in its sample. The rearrangement uses TRBV6-6 and TRBJ1-2; no clear D. In germline, CDR1 is MNHNY, CDR2 SVGAGI (reference sequence). This CDR3 has 11 amino acids. Trimming cost V 7 bases and J 2 bases, with 5 bases left between them. The CDR3 sequence: CASTLNYGYTF. CDR3 nucleotides: TGTGCCAGCACTTTGAACTATGGCTACACCTTC.

The chain has TRBV5-4 and TRBJ2-7; D is possibly TRBD2 (6 bases). Per the germline V gene, CDR1 is SGHNT and CDR2 is YYREEE (reference sequence). This CDR3 is 11 amino acids long. V was clipped by 4 bases and J by 4 bases, with 6 bases between them. CDR3 nucleotide sequence: TGTGCCAGCAGCGGGGGGTACGAGCAGTACTTC. This translates into CASSGGYEQYF.

This sequence joins TRBV18 and TRBJ1-4; D is possibly TRBD1 (6 bases). Germline lookup yields CDR1 KGHSH and CDR2 LQKENI. The CDR3 loop spans 13 amino acids. Between the trimmed V and J ends, which lost 5 bases and 8 bases, there was a span of 12 bases. The CDR3 sequence: CASSSNTGEKLFF. CDR3 nucleotides: TGTGCCAGCTCATCGAACACAGGGGAAAAACTGTTTTTT.